Listed below are T cell receptor beta chains from one sample, sequenced in a study of post-analysis software for immune sequencing data. MiXCR, run by TCRdb on the PCR reads, gives a single entry per CDR3 protein. Here the sample spans about 800,000 distinct CDR3 sequences, about 32% being singletons. The material sequenced was blood. Source of these receptors: a girl aged 5-17 years with multiple sclerosis. The CDR3 runs from the conserved cysteine through the conserved F or W. The order of the fields is V gene, clone size, D gene, J gene, CDR3 DNA, CDR3 protein. The D gene is left open where the match is weak. Clone size is stated in some rows and not others, as once, few, many or a class when expanded.

V gene: TRBV20-1; clone size: .; D gene: TRBD1; J gene: TRBJ1-6; CDR3 DNA: TGCAGTGCTTCCGGGACAGGGGGCTACAATTCACCCCTCCACTTT; CDR3 protein: CSASGTGGYNSPLHF
V gene: TRBV29-1; clone size: .; D gene: .; J gene: TRBJ1-2; CDR3 DNA: TGCAGCGTTGAAGAAGTTCACTATGGCTACACCTTC; CDR3 protein: CSVEEVHYGYTF
V gene: TRBV29-1; clone size: few; D gene: .; J gene: TRBJ2-1; CDR3 DNA: TGCAGCGTTGAGCCACGGTACAATGAGCAGTTCTTC; CDR3 protein: CSVEPRYNEQFF
V gene: TRBV7-2; clone size: .; D gene: .; J gene: TRBJ2-4; CDR3 DNA: TGTGCCAGCAGCATAAGTCGGGGCGACATTCAGTACTTC; CDR3 protein: CASSISRGDIQYF
V gene: TRBV3-1; clone size: .; D gene: TRBD2; J gene: TRBJ2-2; CDR3 DNA: TGTGCCAGCAGCCCCGGCAGGACTAGCGCCCATAAGGACACCGGGGAGCTGTTTTTT; CDR3 protein: CASSPGRTSAHKDTGELFF
V gene: TRBV6-5; clone size: .; D gene: TRBD1; J gene: TRBJ2-3; CDR3 DNA: TGTGCCAGCAGTTACAAAGGGACAGGGGGCACAGATACGCAGTATTTT; CDR3 protein: CASSYKGTGGTDTQYF
V gene: TRBV20-1; clone size: .; D gene: .; J gene: TRBJ1-5; CDR3 DNA: TGCAGTGCTGCAGGGATGGGTCAGCCCCAGCATTTT; CDR3 protein: CSAAGMGQPQHF
V gene: TRBV20-1; clone size: .; D gene: .; J gene: TRBJ2-3; CDR3 DNA: TGCAGTGCTAGAGTGGGGATGTCCGGGACCACCCGCACAGATACGCAGTATTTT; CDR3 protein: CSARVGMSGTTRTDTQYF
V gene: TRBV28; clone size: .; D gene: TRBD1; J gene: TRBJ2-3; CDR3 DNA: TGTGCCAGCAGTCCGGAGGACAGGGGGCTGACAGATACGCAGTATTTT; CDR3 protein: CASSPEDRGLTDTQYF
V gene: TRBV28; clone size: .; D gene: .; J gene: TRBJ2-7; CDR3 DNA: TGTGCCAGCAGTTTAGTGGTTCCCCCCTACGAGCAGTACTTC; CDR3 protein: CASSLVVPPYEQYF
V gene: TRBV5-1; clone size: .; D gene: .; J gene: TRBJ2-5; CDR3 DNA: TGCGCCAGCAGCGACGGACGAAGAGGGGAGGAGACCCAGTACTTC; CDR3 protein: CASSDGRRGEETQYF
V gene: TRBV12-3/TRBV12-4; clone size: few; D gene: TRBD2; J gene: TRBJ2-6; CDR3 DNA: TGTGCCAGCAGTTTCCTTCCAGGGACTAGCGGGATCTCTGGGGCCAACGTCCTGACTTTC; CDR3 protein: CASSFLPGTSGISGANVLTF
V gene: TRBV2; clone size: .; D gene: .; J gene: TRBJ1-6; CDR3 DNA: TGTGCCAGCAGTGAATTGGGGAACGGGAATTCACCCCTCCACTTT; CDR3 protein: CASSELGNGNSPLHF
V gene: TRBV6-6; clone size: few; D gene: .; J gene: TRBJ2-3; CDR3 DNA: TGTGCCAGCAGTAACCCGCTGGAGGGGGGGGATACGCAGTATTTT; CDR3 protein: CASSNPLEGGDTQYF
V gene: TRBV4-3; clone size: once; D gene: .; J gene: TRBJ2-7; CDR3 DNA: TGCGCCAGCAGCCAAGATCGACAGGTTTCCTACGAGCAGTACTTC; CDR3 protein: CASSQDRQVSYEQYF
V gene: TRBV10-3; clone size: few; D gene: .; J gene: TRBJ1-2; CDR3 DNA: TGTGCCATCAGTGAGTCTCCAGATGGCTACACCTTC; CDR3 protein: CAISESPDGYTF
V gene: TRBV3-1; clone size: .; D gene: .; J gene: TRBJ2-3; CDR3 DNA: TGTGCCAGCAGCCAAGCCAGGGATAGCGCAGATACGCAGTATTTT; CDR3 protein: CASSQARDSADTQYF
V gene: TRBV6-5; clone size: .; D gene: TRBD2; J gene: TRBJ2-5; CDR3 DNA: TGTGCCAGCAGTTACTCGGCTCGCGGGAGGGTCCACAATGAGCAGTACTTC; CDR3 protein: CASSYSARGRVHNEQYF
V gene: TRBV6-4; clone size: once; D gene: TRBD2; J gene: TRBJ2-1; CDR3 DNA: TGTGCCAGCAGTAAGAAGCGGGGCAATGAGCAGTTCTTC; CDR3 protein: CASSKKRGNEQFF
V gene: TRBV20-1; clone size: .; D gene: .; J gene: TRBJ1-2; CDR3 DNA: TGCAGTGCTAACAGGGCGGATGGCTACACCTTC; CDR3 protein: CSANRADGYTF
V gene: TRBV5-6; clone size: .; D gene: TRBD2; J gene: TRBJ2-3; CDR3 DNA: TGTGCCAGCAGCCGGGGAGGGTACACAGATACGCAGTATTTT; CDR3 protein: CASSRGGYTDTQYF
V gene: TRBV28; clone size: .; D gene: .; J gene: TRBJ1-6; CDR3 DNA: TGTGCCAGCACTCCCGGGCCCCTGAATAATTCACCCCTCCACTTT; CDR3 protein: CASTPGPLNNSPLHF
V gene: TRBV4-1; clone size: .; D gene: TRBD1; J gene: TRBJ1-1; CDR3 DNA: TGCGCCAGCAGCCTCCGCTCCGACAGGGGGCTCACTGAAGCTTTCTTT; CDR3 protein: CASSLRSDRGLTEAFF
V gene: TRBV7-6; clone size: .; D gene: .; J gene: TRBJ1-1; CDR3 DNA: TGTGCCAGCAGCTTAGCGGGGGGGGATAGGACTGAAGCTTTCTTT; CDR3 protein: CASSLAGGDRTEAFF